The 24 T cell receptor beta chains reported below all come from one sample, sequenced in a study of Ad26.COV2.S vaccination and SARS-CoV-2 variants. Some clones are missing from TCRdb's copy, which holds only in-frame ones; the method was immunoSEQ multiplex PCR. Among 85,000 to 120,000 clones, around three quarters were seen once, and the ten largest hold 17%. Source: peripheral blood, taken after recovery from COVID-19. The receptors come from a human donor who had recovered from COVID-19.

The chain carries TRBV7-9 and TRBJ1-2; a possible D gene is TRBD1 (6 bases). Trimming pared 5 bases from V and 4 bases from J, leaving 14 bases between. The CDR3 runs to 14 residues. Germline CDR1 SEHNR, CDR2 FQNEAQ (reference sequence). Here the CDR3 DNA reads TGTGCCAGCAGCCAACGGACAGCTGTCTATGGCTACACCTTC. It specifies CASSQRTAVYGYTF.

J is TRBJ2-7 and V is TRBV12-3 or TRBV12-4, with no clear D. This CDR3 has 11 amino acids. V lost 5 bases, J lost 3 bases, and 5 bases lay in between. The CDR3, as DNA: TGTGCCAGCAGTAAGAGCTACGAGCAGTACTTC. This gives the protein CASSKSYEQYF.

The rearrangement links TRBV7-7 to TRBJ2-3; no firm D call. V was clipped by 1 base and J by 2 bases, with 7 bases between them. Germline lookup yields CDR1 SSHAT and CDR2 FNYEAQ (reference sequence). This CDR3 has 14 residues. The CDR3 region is CASSLDWHTDTQYF. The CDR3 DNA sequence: TGTGCCAGCAGCTTAGATTGGCACACAGATACGCAGTATTTT.

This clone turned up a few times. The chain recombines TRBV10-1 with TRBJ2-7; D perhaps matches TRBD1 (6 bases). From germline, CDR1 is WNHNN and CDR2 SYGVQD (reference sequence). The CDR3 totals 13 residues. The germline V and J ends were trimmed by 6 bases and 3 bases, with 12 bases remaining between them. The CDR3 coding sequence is TGCGCCAGCAGCCCCACAGGGAACTACGAGCAGTACTTC. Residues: CASSPTGNYEQYF.

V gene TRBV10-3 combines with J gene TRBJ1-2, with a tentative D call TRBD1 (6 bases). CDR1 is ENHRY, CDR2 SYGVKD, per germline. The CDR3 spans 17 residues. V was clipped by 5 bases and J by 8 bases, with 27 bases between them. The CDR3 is CAISSTTPMTGRGGYTF. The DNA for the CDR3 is TGTGCCATCAGTTCAACGACCCCTATGACAGGTCGGGGGGGCTACACCTTC.

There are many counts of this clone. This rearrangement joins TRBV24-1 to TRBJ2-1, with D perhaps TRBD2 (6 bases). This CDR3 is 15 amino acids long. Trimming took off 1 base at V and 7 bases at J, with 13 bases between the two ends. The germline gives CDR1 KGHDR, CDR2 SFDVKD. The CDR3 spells CATSDFTRTTNEQFF. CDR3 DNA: TGTGCCACCAGTGATTTTACCCGGACTACGAATGAGCAGTTCTTC.

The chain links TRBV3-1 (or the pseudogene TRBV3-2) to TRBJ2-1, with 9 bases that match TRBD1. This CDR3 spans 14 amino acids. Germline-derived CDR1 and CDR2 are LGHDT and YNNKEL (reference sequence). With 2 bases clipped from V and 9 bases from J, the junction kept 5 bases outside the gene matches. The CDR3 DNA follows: TGTGCCAGCAGCCAAAGGGACAGGGTAGGTGAGCAGTTCTTC. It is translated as CASSQRDRVGEQFF.

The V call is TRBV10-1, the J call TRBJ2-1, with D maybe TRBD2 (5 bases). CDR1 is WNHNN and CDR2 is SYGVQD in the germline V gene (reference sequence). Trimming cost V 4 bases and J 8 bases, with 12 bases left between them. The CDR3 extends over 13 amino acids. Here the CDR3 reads CASSVVGEDEQFF. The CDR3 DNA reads TGCGCCAGCAGTGTGGTGGGAGAGGATGAGCAGTTCTTC.

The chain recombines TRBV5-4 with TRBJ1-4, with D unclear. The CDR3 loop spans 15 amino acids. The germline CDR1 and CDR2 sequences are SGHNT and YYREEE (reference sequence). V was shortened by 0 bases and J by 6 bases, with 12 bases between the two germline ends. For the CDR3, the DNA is TGTGCCAGCAGCTTGGCCGGAAGGCGGGATGAAAAACTGTTTTTT. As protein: CASSLAGRRDEKLFF.

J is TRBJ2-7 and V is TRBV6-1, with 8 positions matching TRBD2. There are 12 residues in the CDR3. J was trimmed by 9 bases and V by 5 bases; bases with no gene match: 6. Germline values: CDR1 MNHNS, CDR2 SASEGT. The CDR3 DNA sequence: TGTGCCAGCAGTCCCCGGGAGGGGAGGCAGTACTTC. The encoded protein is CASSPREGRQYF.

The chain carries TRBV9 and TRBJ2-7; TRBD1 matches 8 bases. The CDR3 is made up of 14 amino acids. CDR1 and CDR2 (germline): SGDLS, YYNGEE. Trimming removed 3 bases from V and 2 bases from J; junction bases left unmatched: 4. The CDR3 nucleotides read TGTGCCAGCAGCGAGGGACAGGCACCCTACGAGCAGTACTTC. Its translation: CASSEGQAPYEQYF.

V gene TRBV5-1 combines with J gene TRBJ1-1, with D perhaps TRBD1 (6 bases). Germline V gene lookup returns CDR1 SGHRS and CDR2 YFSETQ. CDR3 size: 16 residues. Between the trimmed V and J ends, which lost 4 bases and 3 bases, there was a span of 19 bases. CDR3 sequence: CASSPTRTESDTEAFF. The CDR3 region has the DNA TGCGCCAGCAGCCCCACCAGGACAGAAAGCGACACTGAAGCTTTCTTT.

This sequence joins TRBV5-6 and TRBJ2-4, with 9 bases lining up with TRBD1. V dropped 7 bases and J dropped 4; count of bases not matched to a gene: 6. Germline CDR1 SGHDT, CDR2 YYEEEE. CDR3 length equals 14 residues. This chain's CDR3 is CASLQGASKNIQYF. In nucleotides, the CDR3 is TGTGCCAGCCTACAGGGGGCTTCAAAAAACATTCAGTACTTC.

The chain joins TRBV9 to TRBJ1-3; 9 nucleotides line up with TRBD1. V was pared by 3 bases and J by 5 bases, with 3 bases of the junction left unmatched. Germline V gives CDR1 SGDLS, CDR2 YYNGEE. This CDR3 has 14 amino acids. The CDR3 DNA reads TGTGCCAGCAGCGCGACAGGGGGGCGAAACACCATATATTTT. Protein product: CASSATGGRNTIYF.

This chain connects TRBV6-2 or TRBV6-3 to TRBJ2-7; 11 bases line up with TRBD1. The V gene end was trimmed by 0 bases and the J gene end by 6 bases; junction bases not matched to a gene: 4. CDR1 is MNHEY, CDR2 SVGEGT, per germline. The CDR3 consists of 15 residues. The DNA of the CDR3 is TGTGCCAGCAGTTACTCCGGGACAGGGGGGCTCGAGCAGTACTTC. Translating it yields CASSYSGTGGLEQYF.

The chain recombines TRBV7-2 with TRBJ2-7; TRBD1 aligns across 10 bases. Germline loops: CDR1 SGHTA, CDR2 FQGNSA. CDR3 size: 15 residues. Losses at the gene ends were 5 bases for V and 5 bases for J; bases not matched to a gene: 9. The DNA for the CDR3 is TGTGCCAGCAGCCCGATCCGGGACAGGGGCCACGAGCAGTACTTC. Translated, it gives CASSPIRDRGHEQYF. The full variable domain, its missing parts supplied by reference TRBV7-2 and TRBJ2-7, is GAGVSQSPSNKVTEKGKDVELRCDPISGHTALYWYRQSLGQGLEFLIYFQGNSAPDKSGLPSDRFSAERTGGSVSTLTIQRTQQEDSAVYLCASSPIRDRGHEQYFGPGTRLTVT.

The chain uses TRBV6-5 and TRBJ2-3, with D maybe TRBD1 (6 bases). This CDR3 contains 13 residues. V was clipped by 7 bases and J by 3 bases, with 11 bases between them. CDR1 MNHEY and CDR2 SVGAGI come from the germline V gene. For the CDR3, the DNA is TGTGCCAGCACAAAAACAGGGACAGATACGCAGTATTTT. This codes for CASTKTGTDTQYF.

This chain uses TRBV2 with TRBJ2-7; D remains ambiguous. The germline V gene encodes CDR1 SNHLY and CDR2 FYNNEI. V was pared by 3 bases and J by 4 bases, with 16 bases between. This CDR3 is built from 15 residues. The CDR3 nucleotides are TGTGCCAGCAGTGACCCCGAAACGGTGGTATACGAGCAGTACTTC. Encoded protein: CASSDPETVVYEQYF.

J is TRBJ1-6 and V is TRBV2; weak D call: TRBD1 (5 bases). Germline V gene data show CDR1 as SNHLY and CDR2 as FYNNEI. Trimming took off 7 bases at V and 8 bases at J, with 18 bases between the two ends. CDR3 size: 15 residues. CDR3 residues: CASNPRTGGDSPLHF. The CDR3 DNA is TGTGCCAGCAACCCACGGACGGGAGGGGATTCACCCCTCCACTTT.

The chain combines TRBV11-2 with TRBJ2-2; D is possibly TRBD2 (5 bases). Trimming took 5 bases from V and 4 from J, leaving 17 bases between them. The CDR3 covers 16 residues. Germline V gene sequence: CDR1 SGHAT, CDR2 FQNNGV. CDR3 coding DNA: TGTGCCAGCAGCCTACCCTCCTCGGCGGGCACCGGGGAGCTGTTTTTT. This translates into CASSLPSSAGTGELFF.

CDR3 nucleotide sequence: TGTGCCAGCAGTAACCCGGGACAGCGGACGGGCTATGGCTACACCTTC. This encodes CASSNPGQRTGYGYTF. The gene calls are TRBV6-2 or TRBV6-3 and TRBJ1-2; 7 nucleotides align to TRBD1. The CDR3 has 16 amino acids. Germline V gene sequence: CDR1 MNHEY, CDR2 SVGEGT. With V trimmed by 5 bases and J by 4 bases, 13 bases remained unmatched.

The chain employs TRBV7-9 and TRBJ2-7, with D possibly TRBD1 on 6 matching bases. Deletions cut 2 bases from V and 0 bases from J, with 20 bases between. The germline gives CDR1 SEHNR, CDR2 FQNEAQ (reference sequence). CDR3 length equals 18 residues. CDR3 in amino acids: CASSLTGNAGKSSYEQYF. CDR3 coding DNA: TGTGCCAGCAGCTTAACAGGGAACGCTGGCAAAAGCTCCTACGAGCAGTACTTC.

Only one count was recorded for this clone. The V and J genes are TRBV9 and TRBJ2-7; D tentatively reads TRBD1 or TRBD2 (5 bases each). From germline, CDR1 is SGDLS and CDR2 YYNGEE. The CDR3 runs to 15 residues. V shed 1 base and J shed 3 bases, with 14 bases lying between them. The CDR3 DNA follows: TGTGCCAGCAGCGTAACCGCCGGGGCTGACTACGAGCAGTACTTC. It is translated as CASSVTAGADYEQYF.

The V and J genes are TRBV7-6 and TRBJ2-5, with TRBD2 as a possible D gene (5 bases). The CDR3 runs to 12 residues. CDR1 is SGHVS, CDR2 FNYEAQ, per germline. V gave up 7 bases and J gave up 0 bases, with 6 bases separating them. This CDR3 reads CASTLDQETQYF. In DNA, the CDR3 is TGTGCCAGCACACTAGACCAAGAGACCCAGTACTTC.